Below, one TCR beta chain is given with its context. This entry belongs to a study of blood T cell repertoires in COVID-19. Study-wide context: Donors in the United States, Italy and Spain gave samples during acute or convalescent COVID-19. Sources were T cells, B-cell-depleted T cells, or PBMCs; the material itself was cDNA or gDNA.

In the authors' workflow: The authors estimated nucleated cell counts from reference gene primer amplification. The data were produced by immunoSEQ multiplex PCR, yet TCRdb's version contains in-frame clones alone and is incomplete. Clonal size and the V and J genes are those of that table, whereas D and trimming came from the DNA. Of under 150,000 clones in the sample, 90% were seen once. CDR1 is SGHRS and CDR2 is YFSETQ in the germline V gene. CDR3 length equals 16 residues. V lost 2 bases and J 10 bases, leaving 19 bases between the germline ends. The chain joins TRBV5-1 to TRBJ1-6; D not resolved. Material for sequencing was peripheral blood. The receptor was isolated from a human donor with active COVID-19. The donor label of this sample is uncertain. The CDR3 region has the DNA TGCGCCAGCAGCTTAGAGGGAGATCGAGGTGTATCACCCCTCCACTTT. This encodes CASSLEGDRGVSPLHF. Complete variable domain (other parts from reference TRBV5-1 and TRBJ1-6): KAGVTQTPRYLIKTRGQQVTLSCSPISGHRSVSWYQQTPGQGLQFLFEYFSETQRNKGNFPGRFSGRQFSNSRSEMNVSTLELGDSALYLCASSLEGDRGVSPLHFGNGTRLTVT.